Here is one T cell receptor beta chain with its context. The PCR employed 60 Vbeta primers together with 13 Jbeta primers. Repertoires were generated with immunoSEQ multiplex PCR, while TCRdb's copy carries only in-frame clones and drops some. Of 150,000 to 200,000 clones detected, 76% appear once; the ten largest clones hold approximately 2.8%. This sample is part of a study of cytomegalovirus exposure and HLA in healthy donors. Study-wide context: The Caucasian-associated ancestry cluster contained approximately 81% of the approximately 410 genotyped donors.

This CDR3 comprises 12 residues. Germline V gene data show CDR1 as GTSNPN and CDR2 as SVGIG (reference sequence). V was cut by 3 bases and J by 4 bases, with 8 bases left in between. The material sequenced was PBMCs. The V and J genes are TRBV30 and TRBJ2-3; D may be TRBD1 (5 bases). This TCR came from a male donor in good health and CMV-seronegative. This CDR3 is CAWRLGADTQYF. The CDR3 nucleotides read TGTGCCTGGAGGTTAGGGGCAGATACGCAGTATTTT.